The 18 T cell receptor beta chains given below trace back to one sample, sequenced in a study of T-cell memory formation after mild COVID-19. Each CDR3 protein gets one entry after TCRdb re-called the 5' RACE reads with MiXCR. Counted here are hundreds of thousands of distinct CDR3 sequences, 18% occurring once; the ten biggest clones make up roughly 12%. The source material was PBMCs or a T cell subset sorted from them (not recorded which). These receptors all stem from an adult woman who had mild COVID-19 (a few samples of this study predate the infection). Cell type and time point are not known.

This clonotype turned up a few times. The chain is built from TRBV23-1 and TRBJ2-3; TRBD2 is a possible D gene (5 bases). TRBV23-1 is assigned to the ORF class and has an uncertain function. The CDR3 covers 16 residues. V lost 4 bases to trimming and J lost 0 bases, with 14 bases between them. CDR3 loop: CASSRPGPGSTDTQYF. CDR3 nucleotide sequence: TGCGCCAGCAGTCGACCAGGTCCGGGGAGCACAGATACGCAGTATTTT.

The chain has TRBV6-5 and TRBJ1-2; weak D call: TRBD1 (5 bases). The length of the CDR3 is 15 residues. The germline CDR1 and CDR2 sequences are MNHEY and SVGAGI. The V gene lost 6 bases and the J gene lost 3 bases, with 17 bases spanning the gap. This CDR3 is CASRLSQGGYYGYTF. CDR3 DNA: TGTGCCAGCAGGTTGTCGCAGGGAGGGTACTATGGCTACACCTTC.

The V gene is TRBV7-2, the J gene TRBJ2-1; 9 nucleotides align to TRBD2. With V trimmed by 4 bases and J by 1 base, 17 bases remained unmatched. The CDR3 length is 20 residues. CDR1 and CDR2 (germline): SGHTA, FQGNSA. The CDR3, as DNA: TGTGCCAGCAGCTCGCCGTATAGGGCGGGGGGGCTTTGGTCCTACAATGAGCAGTTCTTC. Its translation is CASSSPYRAGGLWSYNEQFF.

The rearrangement links TRBV29-1 to TRBJ2-3; D unresolved. Trimming removed 4 bases at V and 0 bases at J, with 8 bases between. This CDR3 spans 13 amino acids. Germline V CDR1 and CDR2: SQVTM, ANQGSEA. The CDR3 spells CSVGAASTDTQYF. As DNA, the CDR3 is TGCAGCGTTGGGGCAGCGAGCACAGATACGCAGTATTTT.

V and J are TRBV6-2 or TRBV6-3 and TRBJ2-7, with D possibly TRBD1 on 6 matching bases. The CDR3 contains 15 residues. Germline V lookup: CDR1 MNHEY, CDR2 SVGEGT. Trimming shortened V by 5 bases and J by 4 bases, and 18 bases separated the two germline ends. The CDR3 region has the DNA TGTGCCAGCAGTCCACAGGGAGCCTCTGCATACGAGCAGTACTTC. This codes for CASSPQGASAYEQYF.

This clonotype was observed a few times. The chain has TRBV18 and TRBJ2-7, with 11 bases aligning to TRBD2. The germline CDR1 and CDR2 sequences are KGHSH and LQKENI. The junction had 6 bases not matched to a gene; V was cut back by 0 bases and J by 2 bases. CDR3 length equals 17 residues. The CDR3 loop reads CASSPPPSLAGAYEQYF. The CDR3 coding sequence is TGTGCCAGCTCACCACCTCCGTCACTAGCGGGAGCCTACGAGCAGTACTTC. Looking up the rest from reference TRBV18 and TRBJ2-7 gives the full variable domain: NAGVMQNPRHLVRRRGQEARLRCSPMKGHSHVYWYRQLPEEGLKFMVYLQKENIIDESGMPKERFSAEFPKEGPSILRIQQVVRGDSAAYFCASSPPPSLAGAYEQYFGPGTRLTVT.

The gene calls are TRBV13 and TRBJ2-1; D is uncertain. Per germline, CDR1 PRHDT and CDR2 FYEKMQ (reference sequence). The CDR3 consists of 16 residues. Trimming removed 3 bases at V and 0 bases at J, with 12 bases between. The CDR3 loop is CASSFRNSGSYNEQFF. CDR3 nucleotides: TGTGCCAGCAGCTTCCGGAACAGTGGCTCCTACAATGAGCAGTTCTTC.

The J gene is TRBJ2-6, the V gene TRBV3-1, with D tentatively TRBD2 (6 bases). Looked up from germline, CDR1 is LGHDT and CDR2 is YNNKEL (reference sequence). This CDR3 region has 17 residues. V lost 4 bases, J lost 9 bases, and 22 bases lay in between. The CDR3 is CASSPSHRDWMGNVLTF. The CDR3 nucleotides read TGTGCCAGCAGCCCCAGTCATCGGGACTGGATGGGCAACGTCCTGACTTTC.

A few counts support this clonotype. This rearrangement joins TRBV11-2 to TRBJ2-3; D ambiguous. Looked up from germline, CDR1 is SGHAT and CDR2 is FQNNGV. The CDR3 extends over 16 amino acids. The V gene lost 6 bases and the J gene lost 4 bases, with 20 bases spanning the gap. The chain's CDR3 is CASSSRLPGRADTQYF. As DNA, the CDR3 is TGTGCCAGCAGTTCACGACTCCCCGGCCGGGCAGATACGCAGTATTTT.

This chain uses TRBV5-1 with TRBJ1-2; D not resolved. Germline CDR1 is SGHRS and CDR2 is YFSETQ. V was pared by 2 bases and J by 8 bases, with 10 bases between. The CDR3 has 12 residues. The CDR3 nucleotides are TGCGCCAGCAGCTTCCTAGATGCAGGCTACACCTTC. Its translation is CASSFLDAGYTF.

V gene TRBV12-5 combines with J gene TRBJ2-7, with 12 bases matching TRBD2. The V segment lost 0 bases and the J segment 5 bases; nucleotides outside the gene matches: 5. CDR3 length: 16 amino acids. Germline-derived CDR1 and CDR2 are LGHNT and FRNRAP. The CDR3 DNA reads TGTGCTAGTGGTTTGGTCACTAGCGGGAGGTTCCACGAGCAGTACTTC. The encoded protein is CASGLVTSGRFHEQYF.

The V call is TRBV5-5, the J call TRBJ2-5, with D tentatively TRBD1 or TRBD2 (5 bases each). Germline CDR1 is SGHKS and CDR2 is YYEKEE (reference sequence). This CDR3 has 15 residues. V lost 4 bases, J lost 1 base, and 14 bases lay in between. The CDR3 DNA reads as TGTGCCAGCAGCCCCGAACCGGGACGCCAAGAGACCCAGTACTTC. It specifies CASSPEPGRQETQYF.

This clonotype turned up a few times. J is TRBJ2-1 and V is TRBV7-8; possibly TRBD2 for D (6 bases). There are 21 residues in the CDR3. The V gene lost 1 base and the J gene lost 6 bases, with 31 bases spanning the gap. Germline-derived CDR1 and CDR2 are SGHVS and FQNEAQ. The CDR3 is CASSLDLSAGLNRGQRNEQFF. The CDR3, as DNA: TGTGCCAGCAGCTTAGATCTCTCGGCGGGACTGAATCGCGGGCAACGCAATGAGCAGTTCTTC.

The V and J genes are TRBV24-1 and TRBJ2-2, with 7 bases lining up with TRBD1. CDR3 length: 15 residues. Germline V gene data show CDR1 as KGHDR and CDR2 as SFDVKD. J gave up 2 bases and V 8 bases, and 7 bases lay outside the gene matches. This chain's CDR3 is CATKVTGTNTGELFF. CDR3 sequence (DNA): TGTGCCACCAAGGTGACAGGGACAAACACCGGGGAGCTGTTTTTT.

The V gene is TRBV30, the J gene TRBJ2-3; no clear D. The ends were cut back, 0 bases at V and 3 bases at J, with 7 bases in the middle. The CDR3 runs 13 residues. Germline V gives CDR1 GTSNPN, CDR2 SVGIG (reference sequence). The CDR3 protein is CAWSVVRTDTQYF. The CDR3 DNA sequence: TGTGCCTGGAGTGTTGTCCGGACAGATACGCAGTATTTT.

The chain has TRBV24-1 and TRBJ2-2, with D possibly being TRBD2 (6 bases). CDR1 and CDR2 (germline): KGHDR, SFDVKD. This CDR3 comprises 12 residues. V was trimmed by 7 bases and J by 7 bases, leaving 9 bases between them. CDR3: CATRAAGGELFF. In DNA, the CDR3 is TGTGCCACCAGAGCAGCGGGCGGGGAGCTGTTTTTT.

V gene TRBV30 combines with J gene TRBJ1-6, with a possible D match to TRBD1 (5 bases). Looked up from germline, CDR1 is GTSNPN and CDR2 is SVGIG (reference sequence). V was clipped by 2 bases and J by 7 bases, with 6 bases between them. The CDR3 sequence is 12 residues long. As DNA, the CDR3 is TGTGCCTGGAGTTCAGGGAATTCACCCCTCCACTTT. This codes for CAWSSGNSPLHF.

The V gene is TRBV10-3, the J gene TRBJ2-2, with a possible D match to TRBD2 (5 bases). Germline CDR1 is ENHRY and CDR2 is SYGVKD. The length of the CDR3 is 15 residues. Trimming pared 3 bases from V and 3 bases from J, leaving 11 bases between. This CDR3 reads CAISEDGDDTGELFF. CDR3 sequence (DNA): TGTGCCATCAGTGAAGACGGGGATGACACCGGGGAGCTGTTTTTT.